This entry describes one T cell receptor (beta chain). The antigen is undetermined. This specimen belongs to a study of CD8 T cells in ankylosing spondylitis. Trimming pared 7 bases from V and 6 bases from J, leaving 16 bases between. Per the germline V gene, CDR1 is KGHDR and CDR2 is SFDVKD. This CDR3 comprises 14 residues. MiXCR was run by TCRdb on the 5' RACE reads, yielding one entry per CDR3 protein. The table records about 89,000 distinct CDR3 sequences, around 26% of them present only once. The study's findings and limits: Ankylosing spondylitis blood seemed to carry a telltale TCR beta motif made of seven or eight highly homologous variants.

Material for sequencing was blood, either unsorted or a sorted T cell fraction (not recorded which). The rearrangement joins TRBV24-1 to TRBJ2-3; D is unclear. This receptor was identified in a male donor with ankylosing spondylitis or in good health (not recorded which). CDR3 in amino acids: CATRENGDSDTQYF. The CDR3 bases are TGTGCCACCAGGGAGAACGGAGATTCGGATACGCAGTATTTT.